Given below is one T cell receptor beta chain in context. Its cognate antigen is unknown. UMIs incorporating a 6-nucleotide sample barcode were appended by means of template switching. TCRdb derives one entry per CDR3 protein from the 5' RACE reads, leaving out DNA. The sample data list 200,000 to 250,000 distinct CDR3 sequences. The record originates from a study of monozygotic twins with inflammatory bowel disease. General observations from the study: Lower TCRbeta diversity (inverse Simpson) was seen in IBD patients than in healthy co-twins. Individual T cell subtypes were not distinguishable. Differing immunosuppressive treatments may have added variability to patient repertoires.

This receptor was taken from a human donor with ulcerative colitis or Crohn's disease, or a healthy co-twin of an affected twin (not recorded which). Source material: blood.

The CDR3 reads CSARGGIPNTEAFF. This chain links TRBV20-1 with TRBJ1-1; TCRdb designates TRBD1, a call that cannot be tested without DNA. The CDR3 extends over 14 amino acids. Germline-derived CDR1 and CDR2 are DFQATT and SNEGSKA (reference sequence).